This TCR beta chain appears in the sequencing data of a study of CD8 T cells in ankylosing spondylitis (dated by TCRdb to about 2017). Broadly, across the study: The study set out to find disease-linked TCR variants by profiling T cell receptor beta repertoires in ankylosing spondylitis patients and healthy donors. Samples of peripheral blood were taken, and for ankylosing spondylitis patients, synovial fluid was collected as well. The full study cohort comprised approximately 23 ankylosing spondylitis patients and about 110 healthy donors.

Sequencing used an Illumina HiSeq 2500. Quantitative 5'-RACE with molecular barcodes was used to prepare TCR beta libraries. The published analysis was carried out like this. A new computational method based on a probabilistic model of VDJ rearrangement was used to identify disease-linked TCR variants. Clones were called with MiXCR by TCRdb after fastp trimmed the public reads at Q25, and only in-frame beta chains were retained. Here each entry gathers all rows of one CDR3 protein and keeps the most common genes and DNA. Here the V and J calls rest on TCRdb's processing, not on the authors' analysis. The sample profile shows about 220,000 distinct CDR3 sequences; approximately 7.4% of them were found once. About 14% of the sample rests with the top ten. What the work shows at the level of the full study, not this receptor alone: A TCR beta motif made up of eight or nine highly homologous amino acid variants appeared to be characteristic of blood from ankylosing spondylitis patients. Some of the motif variants had been reported before in the synovial fluid and blood of reactive arthritis patients, a finding that suggests common disease-initiation mechanisms. The disease-linked clones showed a CD8+ phenotype and occurred at relatively low frequencies in peripheral blood. The disease-linked clones were reported as significantly enriched in matched synovial fluid samples from ankylosing spondylitis patients.

As regards this clonotype: This clone's antigen is unknown. A much larger clonotype is one base distant, so this may be a read error.

Sequencing used blood, either unsorted or a sorted T cell fraction (not recorded which). This TCR derives from a male donor with ankylosing spondylitis.

This receptor carries the CDR3 CTSSNGQGDEQFF. The DNA sequence is given as TGTACCAGCAGCAACGGACAGGGCGATGAGCAGTTCTTC. The V and J segments used are TRBV21-1 and TRBJ2-1; the table names TRBD1, a call not compared with the DNA. TRBV21-1 is labeled a pseudogene. Counted from cysteine to phenylalanine, this CDR3 has 13 amino acids. Only the CDR3 region is kept as DNA, spanning 39 bases read in frame from base 1.